A selection of T cell receptor beta chains follows, all from one sample in a study of regulatory T cells in long-lasting Graves disease. TCRdb re-called the multiplex PCR reads through MiXCR, storing one row per CDR3 protein. The sample carries 400,000 to 450,000 distinct CDR3 sequences, 23% recorded once. Material: peripheral blood mononuclear cells (PBMCs), obtained when the disease was refractory, from a patient treated with antithyroid drugs. These receptors originate from a female donor with Graves disease. The CDR3 runs from the conserved cysteine through the conserved F or W. Fields, in order: V gene, clone size, J gene, CDR3 length, D gene, CDR3 protein. A D gene is named only where the DNA matches it firmly. Where a row states a size, it is once, few, many or the class of an expanded clone; other rows omit it.

>TRBV6-2/TRBV6-3|few|TRBJ1-2|13|.
CASSSAGGYGYTF
>TRBV5-6|.|TRBJ2-7|15|TRBD1
CASSGGQRSSYEQYF
>TRBV6-1|.|TRBJ2-2|15|.
CASRTRGLGTGELFF
>TRBV11-2|many|TRBJ2-7|17|TRBD1
CASSLGDRVSSSYEQYF
>TRBV10-3|.|TRBJ1-2|16|TRBD1
CAISEPPRTGGYGYTF
>TRBV6-5|.|TRBJ1-5|15|TRBD1
CASSYSWDSYQPQHF
>TRBV20-1|.|TRBJ2-3|15|TRBD2
CSARDGRERVDTQYF
>TRBV20-1|.|TRBJ2-7|16|TRBD2
CSARELAGVSSYEQYF
>TRBV19|.|TRBJ2-3|12|.
CASSMGRDTQYF
>TRBV20-1|few|TRBJ2-7|14|TRBD1
CSARPGTGVYERYF
>TRBV5-1|few|TRBJ2-5|15|.
CASRGGRSSQETQYF
>TRBV20-1|many|TRBJ1-5|12|.
CSAKNSNQPQHF
>TRBV10-3|many|TRBJ1-2|12|.
CAISEALYGYTF
>TRBV20-1|many|TRBJ1-1|11|.
CSAPSSGEAFF
>TRBV20-1|few|TRBJ2-4|14|TRBD2
CSAGVAGGKNIQYF
>TRBV2|many|TRBJ1-5|14|TRBD1
CASSGQGRHQPQHF
>TRBV6-6|.|TRBJ2-3|20|TRBD2
CASSYSTSGSTLTLTDTQYF
>TRBV28|many|TRBJ1-2|15|.
CASSSLATGRGGYTF
>TRBV19|few|TRBJ1-5|14|TRBD1
CASSIRGGSQPQHF
>TRBV12-3/TRBV12-4|few|TRBJ2-7|12|.
CASSLDGDEQYF
>TRBV9|many|TRBJ1-1|15|TRBD1
CASSLVGTGNTEAFF
>TRBV29-1|.|TRBJ1-1|13|.
CSALVTVNTEAFF
>TRBV30|many|TRBJ1-2|13|TRBD1
CAWDPTGGRGYTF
>TRBV5-6|few|TRBJ2-3|18|TRBD2
CASSRRLAGVERTDTQYF
>TRBV7-6|.|TRBJ1-1|15|.
CASSSPEGEETEAFF
>TRBV29-1|few|TRBJ1-2|12|.
CSVGAGVYGYTF
>TRBV6-1|many|TRBJ1-2|10|.
CASMGDGYTF
>TRBV3-1|few|TRBJ2-7|15|.
CASSHLTAYSYEQYF
>TRBV30|few|TRBJ2-3|15|.
CAWSGDSFRTDTQYF
>TRBV11-1|many|TRBJ1-1|16|TRBD1
CASSRRMTGGNTEAFF
>TRBV6-1|.|TRBJ1-5|15|TRBD1
CASKATGVSNQPQHF
>TRBV12-3/TRBV12-4|few|TRBJ2-3|14|.
CASSLSAPTDTQYF
>TRBV5-1|few|TRBJ1-2|18|TRBD1
CASSSGTGLSRSNYGYTF
>TRBV28|few|TRBJ2-5|13|.
CASRYLLQTTQYF
>TRBV30|many|TRBJ2-7|11|.
CAWSVGAEQYF
>TRBV7-3|few|TRBJ2-7|13|.
CASSLKRGGEQYF
>TRBV28|.|TRBJ1-2|15|.
CASSLIRRITYGYTF
>TRBV3-1|few|TRBJ1-1|14|.
CASSHAQGGTEAFF
>TRBV7-2|few|TRBJ2-2|16|TRBD2
CASSPRLAGVAGELFF
>TRBV20-1|.|TRBJ2-2|15|.
CSVSTTGLHTGELFF
>TRBV12-3/TRBV12-4|many|TRBJ2-7|18|.
CASSSFPVIASPSYEQYF
>TRBV28|many|TRBJ2-7|14|.
CASSFVHISYEQYF
>TRBV12-3/TRBV12-4|few|TRBJ2-7|13|.
CASSHSLVVEQYF
>TRBV20-1|few|TRBJ2-1|19|TRBD2
CSVSPLREADLGSYNEQFF
>TRBV6-2/TRBV6-3|many|TRBJ1-1|16|TRBD1
CASSGGQGLFNTEAFF
>TRBV9|.|TRBJ1-3|15|.
CASSVDTGTGNTIYF
>TRBV12-3/TRBV12-4|few|TRBJ1-1|12|.
CASSLGKGQAFF
>TRBV4-1|few|TRBJ1-2|16|.
CASSQDRDGDNYGYTF
>TRBV20-1|.|TRBJ2-7|13|TRBD2
CSAVAGVADEQYF
>TRBV6-5|.|TRBJ2-2|15|TRBD2
CASSYRAGLTGELFF
>TRBV6-5|.|TRBJ2-3|18|TRBD2
CASSYSARLAGGTDTQYF
>TRBV28|many|TRBJ1-5|17|.
CASSPPDDRYSNQPQHF
>TRBV7-9|many|TRBJ2-5|14|TRBD1
CASSWTGEVETQYF
>TRBV28|many|TRBJ2-5|12|.
CASSQGWETQYF
>TRBV29-1|.|TRBJ2-3|13|.
CSLVGQGTDTQYF
>TRBV19|few|TRBJ1-1|13|TRBD1
CASKTGANTEAFF
>TRBV20-1|few|TRBJ2-7|15|.
CSARVPGGASYEQYF